This entry lists 3 T cell receptor beta chains sequenced from one sample in a study of spatial heterogeneity in lung cancer. TCRdb re-called the 5' RACE reads through MiXCR, storing one row per CDR3 protein. Here the sample spans some 97,000 distinct CDR3 sequences, approximately 4% being singletons. Sample time point: sample taken at primary tumor resection. Notes on the study in general: Tumors with more nonsynonymous mutations had more expanded intratumoral alpha and beta TCRs.

These receptors' antigens are unknown. Sequencing used lung tumor tissue, obtained at surgery. These TCRs come from a male donor with early-stage non-small cell lung cancer.

This clonotype appeared many times. The chain has TRBV11-1 and TRBJ1-5; no definite D call. CDR3 length: 12 residues. The germline CDR1 and CDR2 sequences are SGHAT and FQDESV (reference sequence). V dropped 3 bases and J dropped 3 bases, with 3 bases sitting between them. DNA for the CDR3: TGTGCCAGCAGCTTCGACAATCAGCCCCAGCATTTT. Its protein is CASSFDNQPQHF.

For the CDR3, the DNA is TGTGCCAGCAGCTTAGGGGGATGGGGAAACATTCAGTACTTC. This encodes CASSLGGWGNIQYF. V usage is TRBV7-2 and J usage is TRBJ2-4, with no clear D. Germline loops: CDR1 SGHTA, CDR2 FQGNSA. This CDR3 contains 14 residues. Trimming stripped 1 base from V and 6 bases from J, with 10 bases between. The complete variable domain, with remaining parts taken from reference TRBV7-2 and TRBJ2-4, reads GAGVSQSPSNKVTEKGKDVELRCDPISGHTALYWYRQSLGQGLEFLIYFQGNSAPDKSGLPSDRFSAERTGGSVSTLTIQRTQQEDSAVYLCASSLGGWGNIQYFGAGTRLSVL.

This clonotype was counted many times. The chain is built from TRBV28 and TRBJ1-2; possible D gene TRBD1, 5 bases. Germline loops: CDR1 MDHEN, CDR2 SYDVKM. V was shortened by 9 bases and J by 6 bases, with 17 bases between the two germline ends. The CDR3 runs to 13 residues. CDR3 in DNA: TGTGCCAGTTTTGGAGGAGAAGGGGATGGCTACACCTTC. Protein product: CASFGGEGDGYTF.